A single sample is the source of the 10 T cell receptor beta chains below, sequenced in a study of CD8+ T cells in alopecia areata. The treatment is: oral pan-JAK inhibitor, 5-10 mg twice daily. Extracted RNA was reverse transcribed into cDNA, the sequencing template. The repertoire was sequenced with immunoSEQ multiplex PCR; TCRdb's copy has only in-frame clones and lacks some. In the table there are around 100,000 clones, around 50% of which are singletons. The sample in question was CD8+ T cells sorted from blood, obtained at week 24, from a patient treated with tofacitinib. The receptor source for this set is a human donor with alopecia areata.

J is TRBJ2-1 and V is TRBV5-6, with D possibly matching TRBD2 (6 bases). CDR3 size: 16 residues. Germline V CDR1 and CDR2: SGHDT, YYEEEE. Trimming shortened V by 0 bases and J by 3 bases, and 13 bases separated the two germline ends. CDR3 residues: CASSLGGRGLYNEQFF. As DNA, the CDR3 is TGTGCCAGCAGCTTGGGTGGGCGGGGACTCTACAATGAGCAGTTCTTC.

Only a few counts were recorded for this clone. V is TRBV5-1 and J is TRBJ2-3, with D tentatively TRBD2 (6 bases). Germline CDR1 and CDR2: SGHRS and YFSETQ. CDR3 size: 14 residues. V gave up 6 bases and J gave up 3 bases, with 14 bases separating them. DNA of the CDR3: TGCGCCAGCACCCTTTGGAGGGGAACAGATACGCAGTATTTT. Its protein is CASTLWRGTDTQYF. Together with reference TRBV5-1 and TRBJ2-3, the CDR3 gives the full variable domain: KAGVTQTPRYLIKTRGQQVTLSCSPISGHRSVSWYQQTPGQGLQFLFEYFSETQRNKGNFPGRFSGRQFSNSRSEMNVSTLELGDSALYLCASTLWRGTDTQYFGPGTRLTVL.

This clone was found once. The V and J genes are TRBV11-2 and TRBJ2-7, with no clear D. In germline, CDR1 is SGHAT, CDR2 FQNNGV. CDR3 length: 13 amino acids. V lost 3 bases and J lost 0, with 6 bases in between. The CDR3 sequence: CASSLAGSYEQYF. CDR3 nucleotides: TGTGCCAGCAGCTTGGCAGGCTCCTACGAGCAGTACTTC.

This chain uses TRBV4-3 with TRBJ2-1, with D tentatively TRBD1 (6 bases). The CDR3 length is 17 residues. V was trimmed by 0 bases and J by 6 bases, leaving 18 bases between them. Germline CDR1 is LGHNA and CDR2 is YSLEER. The CDR3 is CASSQDLFAGEGNEQFF. The CDR3 DNA reads as TGCGCCAGCAGCCAAGATCTATTTGCAGGGGAAGGCAATGAGCAGTTCTTC.

The rearrangement links TRBV13 to TRBJ2-7, with D unclear. The V gene lost 5 bases and the J gene lost 6 bases, with 17 bases spanning the gap. The CDR3 consists of 14 residues. Germline CDR1 reads PRHDT; CDR2 reads FYEKMQ (reference sequence). The CDR3 nucleotides are TGTGCCAGCAGCCCAACCCTTGGTGGCGGCGAGCAGTACTTC. Its protein is CASSPTLGGGEQYF. Full variable domain (remainder filled in from reference TRBV13 and TRBJ2-7): AAGVIQSPRHLIKEKRETATLKCYPIPRHDTVYWYQQGPGQDPQFLISFYEKMQSDKGSIPDRFSAQQFSDYHSELNMSSLELGDSALYFCASSPTLGGGEQYFGPGTRLTVT.

This clone has just a few counts. The chain links TRBV4-1 to TRBJ2-7; no reliable D call. The V and J ends lost 0 bases and 2 bases respectively, with 14 bases between them. Germline lookup yields CDR1 MGHRA and CDR2 YSYEKL. This CDR3 contains 16 residues. This CDR3 reads CASSQDWQVKPYEQYF. CDR3 DNA: TGCGCCAGCAGCCAAGATTGGCAGGTCAAGCCCTACGAGCAGTACTTC.

V usage is TRBV7-9 and J usage is TRBJ2-3; 7 nucleotides align to TRBD2. J gave up 2 bases and V 4 bases, and 9 bases lay outside the gene matches. Germline CDR1 SEHNR, CDR2 FQNEAQ (reference sequence). The CDR3 has 16 amino acids. CDR3: CASSSPGTKNTDTQYF. CDR3 in DNA: TGTGCCAGCAGCTCCCCCGGGACTAAAAACACAGATACGCAGTATTTT.

This chain links TRBV6-4 with TRBJ2-3, with 12 positions matching TRBD2. The junction had 3 bases not matched to a gene; V was cut back by 3 bases and J by 2 bases. CDR3 length: 16 residues. Germline V gene lookup returns CDR1 MRHNA and CDR2 SNTAGT. Here the CDR3 DNA reads TGTGCCAGCAGTGAAGCTAGCGGGGGGGCCACAGATACGCAGTATTTT. As protein: CASSEASGGATDTQYF.

This clone has only a few counts. The chain combines TRBV10-3 with TRBJ1-2; perhaps TRBD1 as D (5 bases). CDR3 length: 17 amino acids. Trimming left V 2 bases short and J 7 bases short, with 23 bases between. Germline V gives CDR1 ENHRY, CDR2 SYGVKD. The CDR3: CAISEERGRPLSPGYTF. The CDR3 DNA sequence: TGTGCCATCAGTGAGGAAAGGGGTCGGCCCCTATCACCTGGCTACACCTTC.

CDR3 sequence reads: CASSPPPQGYTEAFF. CDR3 bases: TGTGCCAGCAGTCCTCCCCCCCAGGGTTACACTGAAGCTTTCTTT. The V and J genes are TRBV6-1 and TRBJ1-1, with D possibly being TRBD1 (5 bases). Germline V gene sequence: CDR1 MNHNS, CDR2 SASEGT. The CDR3 has 15 amino acids. Deletions cut 5 bases from V and 3 bases from J, with 16 bases between.